Detailed here is one T cell receptor beta chain. These data are taken from a study of blood T cell repertoires in COVID-19. Across the whole study: Researchers got acute and convalescent COVID-19 samples from the United States, Italy and Spain.

The assay was immunoSEQ multiplex PCR, and TCRdb's table has in-frame clones only and misses some. The sample records tens of thousands of clones, about 91% being singletons. The CDR3 extends over 16 amino acids. The V end was cut by 6 bases, the J end by 5 bases, with 20 bases between. CDR1 is MNHEY and CDR2 is SMNVEV in the germline V gene (reference sequence). Sequencing was performed on peripheral blood. This receptor was obtained from a man aged 55-75 years with acute or convalescent COVID-19. The chain carries TRBV27 and TRBJ1-5; tentative D call: TRBD1 (6 bases). CDR3 DNA sequence: TGTGCCAGCAGCGGTCTAACAGGGTCAGGTCATCAGCCCCAGCATTTT. As protein: CASSGLTGSGHQPQHF.